This entry lists 8 T cell receptor beta chains sequenced from one sample in a study of memory CD4+ T cells and cytomegalovirus serostatus. The sort gate was single viable CD3+CD4+CD8-CD45RO+ cells for memory CD4+ T cells. Only in-frame clones appear in the TCRdb table, and some are missing; sequencing was by immunoSEQ multiplex PCR. The data show around 26,000 clones, 70% to 80% seen once. Sequencing input: memory CD4+ T cells from blood. These receptors were collected from an adult in good health and CMV-seronegative.

This rearrangement joins TRBV18 to TRBJ2-7; 7 bases line up with TRBD1. The CDR3 length is 15 residues. After removal of 5 bases from V and 1 base from J, the junction contained 8 bases not matched to a gene. CDR1 KGHSH and CDR2 LQKENI come from the germline V gene. CDR3 bases: TGTGCCAGCTCAGACCAGGGGGTTGGGTCCTACGAGCAGTACTTC. It codes for CASSDQGVGSYEQYF. Based on the CDR3 plus reference TRBV18 and TRBJ2-7, the full variable domain is NAGVMQNPRHLVRRRGQEARLRCSPMKGHSHVYWYRQLPEEGLKFMVYLQKENIIDESGMPKERFSAEFPKEGPSILRIQQVVRGDSAAYFCASSDQGVGSYEQYFGPGTRLTVT.

The chain uses TRBV5-1 and TRBJ2-3; 12 bases fit TRBD2. J gave up 6 bases and V 4 bases, and 9 bases lay outside the gene matches. This CDR3 spans 16 amino acids. Germline CDR1 SGHRS, CDR2 YFSETQ. CDR3 protein: CASSPASGGGRDTQYF. CDR3 DNA sequence: TGCGCCAGCAGCCCGGCTAGCGGGGGGGGCCGGGATACGCAGTATTTT.

Written as DNA, the CDR3 is TGTGCCAGCAGCCAAGGGACAGGCCAAGGAGAGACCCAGTACTTC. This translates into CASSQGTGQGETQYF. This chain connects TRBV4-2 to TRBJ2-5; 7 bases line up with TRBD1. J was trimmed by 4 bases and V by 1 base; bases with no gene match: 6. The germline V gene has CDR1 LGHNA and CDR2 YNFKEQ. CDR3 length: 15 amino acids.

This rearrangement joins TRBV2 to TRBJ1-4; perhaps TRBD1 as D (5 bases). V lost 7 bases, J lost 2 bases, and 20 bases lay in between. Germline-derived CDR1 and CDR2 are SNHLY and FYNNEI. The CDR3 is made up of 17 amino acids. In nucleotides, the CDR3 is TGTGCCAGCACCCTGGGACTATTAGTGGGGACTAATGAAAAACTGTTTTTT. It yields the protein CASTLGLLVGTNEKLFF.

The chain has TRBV19 and TRBJ2-3; a possible D gene is TRBD1 (6 bases). Germline V gives CDR1 LNHDA, CDR2 SQIVND (reference sequence). The CDR3 has 15 amino acids. The V end lost 5 bases, the J end lost 0 bases, and 12 bases lay between the germline ends. CDR3 nucleotide sequence: TGTGCCAGTAGTGCCCAGGGGTTGAGCACAGATACGCAGTATTTT. Encoded protein: CASSAQGLSTDTQYF.

The chain combines TRBV30 with TRBJ2-3, with D maybe TRBD2 (6 bases). The CDR3 is 14 residues long. Germline V gene data show CDR1 as GTSNPN and CDR2 as SVGIG (reference sequence). The V gene lost 6 bases and the J gene lost 0 bases, with 13 bases spanning the gap. CDR3 residues: CACRGTLSTDTQYF. CDR3 nucleotide sequence: TGTGCCTGCAGAGGGACTCTGAGCACAGATACGCAGTATTTT.

J is TRBJ2-5 and V is TRBV28, with 9 bases lining up with TRBD2. This CDR3 is 17 amino acids long. Trimming took 3 bases from V and 2 from J; bases not matched to a gene: 10. Germline loops: CDR1 MDHEN, CDR2 SYDVKM. In DNA, the CDR3 is TGTGCCAGCAGTTTTTTGGCGGGACTAGCAGCACAAGAGACCCAGTACTTC. This sequence encodes CASSFLAGLAAQETQYF.

The V gene is TRBV19, the J gene TRBJ2-7, with 8 bases aligning to TRBD1. The CDR3 covers 10 residues. Germline lookup yields CDR1 LNHDA and CDR2 SQIVND (reference sequence). The V and J ends lost 4 bases and 12 bases, in that order; junction bases with no gene match: 2. This CDR3 reads CASSRTGSYF. The CDR3 DNA sequence: TGTGCCAGTAGTAGGACAGGGTCGTACTTC. The full variable domain, its missing parts supplied by reference TRBV19 and TRBJ2-7, is DGGITQSPKYLFRKEGQNVTLSCEQNLNHDAMYWYRQDPGQGLRLIYYSQIVNDFQKGDIAEGYSVSREKKESFPLTVTSAQKNPTAFYLCASSRTGSYFGPGTRLTVT.